The count of the clone carrying this TCR beta chain is one. This sample is part of a study of blood T cell repertoires in COVID-19. Study context: The cDNA or gDNA used as material had been derived from T cells, B-cell-depleted T cells, or PBMCs.

Original methodology: Amplified reference gene primers provided the basis for estimating nucleated cell counts. TCRdb's copy holds only in-frame clones and misses some; the assay was immunoSEQ multiplex PCR. The V and J calls and clone size come from that table; D and trimming were worked out from the DNA. Of about 150,000 clones in the sample, roughly three quarters are singletons; the top ten hold just under 5%. Trimming took 2 bases from V and 8 from J; bases not matched to a gene: 12. This CDR3 has 16 residues. Germline CDR1 and CDR2: KGHSH and LQKENI. Seattle researchers signed up patients amid active infection and tracked them longitudinally.

Material for sequencing was peripheral blood. The gene calls are TRBV18 and TRBJ2-1; 7 positions agree with TRBD2. The source is an older woman with COVID-19, enrolled during active disease. The CDR3 region has the DNA TGTGCCAGCTCACCAGGCGCGGGAGATCGGGTCCATGAGCAGTTCTTC. It yields the protein CASSPGAGDRVHEQFF.